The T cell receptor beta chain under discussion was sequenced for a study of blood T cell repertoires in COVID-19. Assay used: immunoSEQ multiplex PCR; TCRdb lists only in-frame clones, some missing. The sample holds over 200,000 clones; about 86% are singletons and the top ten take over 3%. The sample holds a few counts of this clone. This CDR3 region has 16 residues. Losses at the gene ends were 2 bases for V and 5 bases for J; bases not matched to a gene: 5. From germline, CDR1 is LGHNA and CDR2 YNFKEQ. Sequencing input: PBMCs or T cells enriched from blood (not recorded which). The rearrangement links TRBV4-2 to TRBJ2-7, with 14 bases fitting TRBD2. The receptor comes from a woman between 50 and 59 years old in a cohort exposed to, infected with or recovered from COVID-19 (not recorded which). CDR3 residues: CASSQTGLAGGHEQYF. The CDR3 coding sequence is TGTGCCAGCAGCCAAACCGGACTAGCGGGGGGCCACGAGCAGTACTTC.